This is a list of T cell receptor beta chains from one sample in a study of beta chain features in type 1 diabetes. Sequencing was performed with immunoSEQ multiplex PCR; in TCRdb, only in-frame clones are kept and a portion is missing. The sample lists roughly 700,000 clones, 13% occurring once. Sequencing input: naive CD4+ T cells from blood. These receptors all stem from a young man with type 1 diabetes. The CDR3 runs from the conserved cysteine through the conserved F or W. D genes are given only for firm matches. The listing skips clone size in some rows; elsewhere it reads once, few, many or a size class.

TRBJ2-7 | 13 | TRBV25-1 | few | - | CANKDSQVAEQYF | TGTGCCAACAAGGACAGTCAGGTGGCCGAGCAGTACTTC
TRBJ1-1 | 10 | TRBV2 | few | - | CASSVIEAFF | TGTGCCAGCAGTGTGATTGAAGCTTTCTTT
TRBJ2-3 | 12 | TRBV27 | - | TRBD1 | CASSLTGDTQYF | TGTGCCAGCAGTCTGACAGGGGACACGCAGTATTTT
TRBJ2-7 | 13 | TRBV6-6 | - | - | CASSYGWEYEQYF | TGTGCCAGCAGTTACGGGTGGGAATACGAGCAGTACTTC
TRBJ1-4 | 14 | TRBV6-1 | few | - | CASIHRGANEKLFF | TGTGCCAGCATTCATCGGGGGGCTAATGAAAAACTGTTTTTT
TRBJ2-5 | 15 | TRBV15 | - | - | CATSRDPPGQETQYF | TGTGCCACCAGCAGAGATCCGCCAGGTCAAGAGACCCAGTACTTC
TRBJ1-2 | 14 | TRBV28 | - | TRBD1 | CASSSGTASWGYTF | TGTGCCAGCAGCTCAGGGACAGCTTCTTGGGGCTACACCTTC
TRBJ2-3 | 14 | TRBV4-1 | - | - | CASSPDGIPDTQYF | TGCGCCAGCAGCCCAGATGGGATCCCCGATACGCAGTATTTT
TRBJ1-1 | 14 | TRBV9 | - | - | CASSVTDQNTEAFF | TGTGCCAGCAGCGTAACAGACCAGAACACTGAAGCTTTCTTT
TRBJ1-2 | 14 | TRBV28 | - | - | CASSVPEVSYGYTF | TGTGCCAGCAGTGTTCCGGAGGTTTCCTATGGCTACACCTTC
TRBJ2-5 | 11 | TRBV30 | few | - | CAWSGGETQYF | TGTGCCTGGAGCGGAGGGGAGACCCAGTACTTC
TRBJ1-1 | 14 | TRBV7-9 | few | - | CASSFPGPNTEAFF | TGTGCCAGCAGCTTCCCGGGCCCTAACACTGAAGCTTTCTTT
TRBJ2-4 | 15 | TRBV2 | few | - | CASSEGSTAKNIQYF | TGTGCCAGCAGTGAGGGCAGTACGGCCAAAAACATTCAGTACTTC
TRBJ1-2 | 14 | TRBV5-4 | - | - | CASSQAKGSYGYTF | TGTGCCAGCAGCCAAGCCAAAGGCTCCTATGGCTACACCTTC
TRBJ1-1 | 12 | TRBV5-6 | few | - | CASSLVGTEAFF | TGTGCCAGCAGCTTGGTTGGCACTGAAGCTTTCTTT
TRBJ1-3 | 14 | TRBV29-1 | - | - | CSVLRREAGNTIYF | TGCAGCGTCCTTAGAAGGGAGGCTGGAAACACCATATATTTT
TRBJ2-5 | 16 | TRBV12-2 | - | - | CASRLNALVPYETQYF | TGTGCAAGTCGCTTAAATGCACTAGTTCCGTACGAGACCCAGTACTTC
TRBJ2-1 | 14 | TRBV11-2 | few | - | CASSLDRGAHEQFF | TGTGCCAGCAGCTTAGATCGGGGGGCCCATGAGCAGTTCTTC
TRBJ2-5 | 10 | TRBV20-1 | few | - | CSAGDQTQYF | TGCAGTGCTGGAGATCAGACCCAGTACTTC
TRBJ2-1 | 14 | TRBV18 | few | - | CASSVRGNYNEQFF | TGTGCCAGCTCCGTAAGGGGGAACTACAATGAGCAGTTCTTC
TRBJ2-7 | 14 | TRBV18 | - | - | CASSPTTQDLEQYF | TGTGCCAGCTCACCGACTACCCAGGATCTCGAGCAGTACTTC
TRBJ1-2 | 16 | TRBV5-1 | once | - | CASSFFWSDEESGYTF | TGCGCCAGCAGCTTTTTTTGGTCCGACGAGGAGTCGGGCTACACCTTC
TRBJ2-7 | 21 | TRBV30 | - | TRBD2 | CAWSAQSPTGFSGGTAYEQYF | TGTGCCTGGAGTGCCCAGTCGCCCACAGGGTTTAGCGGGGGGACGGCCTACGAGCAGTACTTC
TRBJ2-1 | 15 | TRBV6-4 | few | - | CASSDGQPGYNEQFF | TGTGCCAGCAGTGACGGACAGCCGGGCTACAATGAGCAGTTCTTC
TRBJ1-2 | 16 | TRBV29-1 | few | TRBD1 | CSVDPRDSPTAYGYTF | TGCAGCGTTGATCCCCGGGACAGCCCAACAGCATATGGCTACACCTTC
TRBJ1-2 | 13 | TRBV7-2 | few | TRBD1 | CASSPRTGDGYTF | TGTGCCAGCAGCCCAAGGACAGGGGACGGCTACACCTTC
TRBJ1-1 | 15 | TRBV19 | - | TRBD1 | CASGPGQLLNTEAFF | TGTGCCAGTGGCCCGGGACAGCTCTTGAACACTGAAGCTTTCTTT
TRBJ2-5 | 15 | TRBV2 | - | TRBD2 | CASSYTSAAGETQYF | TGTGCCAGCAGTTATACTAGCGCCGCGGGGGAGACCCAGTACTTC
TRBJ2-7 | 13 | TRBV9 | few | - | CASSLGPSYEQYF | TGTGCCAGCAGTCTAGGACCCTCCTACGAGCAGTACTTC
TRBJ1-5 | 13 | TRBV19 | - | - | CASRGDGHQPQHF | TGTGCCAGTAGAGGGGACGGTCATCAGCCCCAGCATTTT
TRBJ2-6 | 14 | TRBV6-5 | - | - | CASSYRTGANVLTF | TGTGCCAGCAGTTATCGCACTGGGGCCAACGTCCTGACTTTC
TRBJ2-6 | 18 | TRBV7-8 | few | - | CASSLYGQRPSGANVLTF | TGTGCCAGCAGCTTATACGGACAGAGACCCTCTGGGGCCAACGTCCTGACTTTC
TRBJ1-5 | 14 | TRBV6-5 | - | - | CASSDGQGYQPQHF | TGTGCCAGCAGTGACGGGCAGGGCTATCAGCCCCAGCATTTT
TRBJ2-2 | 14 | TRBV6-6 | few | - | CASTRASNTGELFF | TGTGCCAGCACTAGGGCGTCGAACACCGGGGAGCTGTTTTTT
TRBJ1-2 | 13 | TRBV6-4 | - | - | CASSETANYGYTF | TGTGCCAGCAGTGAGACGGCTAACTATGGCTACACCTTC
TRBJ1-1 | 16 | TRBV30 | few | TRBD1 | CAWSRTGSIRNTEAFF | TGTGCCTGGAGTCGGACAGGGAGTATAAGGAACACTGAAGCTTTCTTT
TRBJ2-7 | 14 | TRBV29-1 | - | - | CSVDRGASRGEQYF | TGCAGCGTTGATAGAGGGGCAAGTCGGGGCGAGCAGTACTTC
TRBJ2-7 | 16 | TRBV28 | few | TRBD2 | CASSSPPLADTYEQYF | TGTGCCAGCAGTTCCCCCCCGCTAGCGGATACCTACGAGCAGTACTTC
TRBJ1-6 | 14 | TRBV5-1 | - | - | CASSLAQGDSPLHF | TGCGCCAGCAGCTTGGCGCAGGGTGATTCACCCCTCCACTTT
TRBJ1-6 | 15 | TRBV28 | few | - | CASSLSTWVNSPLHF | TGTGCCAGCAGTTTATCTACATGGGTGAATTCACCCCTCCACTTT
TRBJ1-4 | 16 | TRBV4-2 | - | - | CASSQEGRGGSEKLFF | TGTGCCAGCAGCCAAGAGGGGAGAGGGGGAAGTGAAAAACTGTTTTTT
TRBJ2-5 | 15 | TRBV5-1 | few | - | CASSSGQPYEETQYF | TGCGCCAGCAGCTCTGGACAGCCCTATGAAGAGACCCAGTACTTC
TRBJ1-1 | 13 | TRBV7-9 | - | - | CASSSTGNTEAFF | TGTGCCAGCAGCTCTACTGGGAACACTGAAGCTTTCTTT
TRBJ2-6 | 15 | TRBV9 | - | - | CASRGSSSGANVLTF | TGTGCCAGCCGAGGGAGTTCCTCTGGGGCCAACGTCCTGACTTTC
TRBJ2-3 | 12 | TRBV28 | few | TRBD2 | CASGGGTDTQYF | TGTGCCAGCGGGGGGGGCACAGATACGCAGTATTTT